The entry below describes one T cell receptor beta chain. Its antigen is not identified. The data were obtained in a study of identical twins. Germline V gene data show CDR1 as SGHAT and CDR2 as FQNNGV. CDR3 length equals 16 residues. V was pared by 2 bases and J by 10 bases, with 10 bases of the junction left unmatched. Every donor was a healthy Caucasian. Points from the study as a whole: Out-of-frame alpha sequences common to twins exhibited an excess of low generation probability. Zero-insertion analyses could be partly confounded by invariant MAIT and iNKT cells. Carriage of fewer insertions was seen in abundant cord blood beta clonotypes, whereas memory repertoires showed none.

A single record per CDR3 protein comes from TCRdb applying MiXCR to the 5' RACE reads. The sample shows about 690,000 distinct CDR3 sequences, approximately 6.1% of them seen only once. The V call is TRBV11-2, the J call TRBJ2-1; 11 nucleotides line up with TRBD1. This sequence was found in a young man in good health. Sequenced input: naive T cells sorted from blood. The CDR3 DNA reads as TGTGCCAGCAGCTTATCCGAGGACAGGGGGCATAGAGAGCAGTTCTTC. Amino acids: CASSLSEDRGHREQFF.